A selection of T cell receptor beta chains follows, all from one sample in a study of blood T cell repertoires in COVID-19. Data came from immunoSEQ multiplex PCR; TCRdb stores just in-frame clones and leaves some out. The table includes fewer than 70,000 clones, about four fifths detected once. Sequenced input: peripheral blood. The receptor set was obtained from a man between 50 and 59 years old with active COVID-19. The CDR3 runs from the conserved cysteine through the conserved F or W. D genes are given only for firm matches. Clone size, where shown, is once, few, many, or a class for clones that have expanded.

TRBV30,.,TRBJ1-1,once,CAWSPSPEAFF,TGTGCCTGGAGTCCCTCCCCTGAAGCTTTCTTT
TRBV19,.,TRBJ1-5,.,CASSIWPAGNQPQHF,TGTGCCAGTAGTATATGGCCTGCTGGCAATCAGCCCCAGCATTTT
TRBV7-9,.,TRBJ2-5,once,CASSARTIQETQYF,TGTGCCAGCAGCGCCCGGACTATTCAAGAGACCCAGTACTTC
TRBV2,TRBD2,TRBJ2-5,.,CASSTSGGRGETQYF,TGTGCCAGCAGTACTAGCGGGGGCCGGGGGGAGACCCAGTACTTC
TRBV7-9,.,TRBJ2-5,.,CASSFLATGETQYF,TGTGCCAGCAGCTTCTTAGCGACCGGCGAGACCCAGTACTTC
TRBV7-9,TRBD2,TRBJ2-1,few,CASSLGLAGGPRGNEQFF,TGTGCCAGCAGCCTAGGACTAGCGGGAGGGCCGCGGGGCAATGAGCAGTTCTTC
TRBV24-1,TRBD2,TRBJ2-3,.,CATAEAGGADTQYF,TGTGCCACCGCCGAAGCGGGGGGCGCAGATACGCAGTATTTT
TRBV9,TRBD2,TRBJ2-5,.,CASSASPGLGQETQYF,TGTGCCAGCAGCGCGAGCCCGGGACTAGGACAAGAGACCCAGTACTTC
TRBV2,.,TRBJ2-7,few,CASTQERESYEQYF,TGTGCCAGCACCCAGGAAAGGGAGAGTTACGAGCAGTACTTC
TRBV6-5,.,TRBJ2-5,.,CASTNMARETQYF,TGTGCCAGCACCAACATGGCCAGGGAGACCCAGTACTTC
TRBV4-3,.,TRBJ1-5,.,CASSQVGGDNQPQHF,TGCGCCAGCAGCCAAGTCGGCGGGGACAATCAGCCCCAGCATTTT
TRBV7-2,.,TRBJ1-6,.,CASSSGQDSPLHF,TGTGCCAGCAGCTCTGGACAAGATTCACCCCTCCACTTT
TRBV7-2,TRBD1,TRBJ2-7,.,CASSTGTGYYEQYF,TGTGCCAGCAGCACTGGGACAGGGTATTACGAGCAGTACTTC
TRBV29-1,.,TRBJ1-1,.,CSGTLDVQTEAFF,TGCAGCGGGACTTTGGACGTACAGACTGAAGCTTTCTTT
TRBV12-3/TRBV12-4,.,TRBJ1-5,.,CASTLDSYQPQHF,TGTGCCAGCACTCTAGACAGCTATCAGCCCCAGCATTTT
TRBV4-1,TRBD1,TRBJ1-1,.,CASSLTGGGNTEAFF,TGCGCCAGCAGCCTTACAGGGGGGGGGAACACTGAAGCTTTCTTT
TRBV5-6,.,TRBJ2-2,.,CASSGRFGELFF,TGTGCCAGCAGCGGGCGTTTTGGGGAGCTGTTTTTT
TRBV11-2,TRBD2,TRBJ2-1,.,CASSLGSGGSFF,TGTGCCAGCAGCTTAGGTAGCGGGGGCTCGTTCTTC
TRBV19,TRBD2,TRBJ2-1,once,CASSPSGKGDEQFF,TGTGCCAGTAGTCCTAGCGGGAAAGGCGATGAGCAGTTCTTC
TRBV2,.,TRBJ2-1,.,CASSDPYRGYGLNEQFF,TGTGCCAGCAGTGATCCTTATAGGGGGTATGGGCTCAATGAGCAGTTCTTC
TRBV14,TRBD1,TRBJ2-2,.,CASSQRTGGTGELFF,TGTGCCAGCAGCCAAAGAACAGGGGGAACCGGGGAGCTGTTTTTT
TRBV5-1,.,TRBJ2-7,.,CASSPGGGIEQYF,TGCGCCAGCAGCCCCGGAGGGGGCATCGAGCAGTACTTC
TRBV6-6,TRBD1,TRBJ1-3,few,CASSSTGGHTIYF,TGTGCCAGCAGTTCGACAGGGGGCCACACCATATATTTT
TRBV5-1,.,TRBJ2-3,.,CASGRSFTDTQYF,TGCGCCAGTGGAAGGAGTTTCACAGATACGCAGTATTTT
TRBV5-1,.,TRBJ2-7,.,CASSLGGVLEQYF,TGCGCCAGCAGCTTGGGGGGAGTTCTCGAGCAGTACTTC
TRBV5-1,TRBD2,TRBJ2-1,.,CASRRRDGTTLYNEQFF,TGCGCCAGCAGAAGACGGGACGGGACTACCTTATACAATGAGCAGTTCTTC
TRBV2,.,TRBJ2-6,medium-sized,CATTARFNPGANVLTF,TGTGCCACCACGGCCAGGTTTAACCCTGGGGCCAACGTCCTGACTTTC
TRBV7-2,.,TRBJ2-7,.,CASSLDGTGYEQYF,TGTGCCAGCAGCTTAGATGGGACTGGCTACGAGCAGTACTTC
TRBV7-2,.,TRBJ2-2,.,CASSLLQSGELFF,TGTGCCAGCAGCTTACTTCAGTCCGGGGAGCTGTTTTTT
TRBV11-2,.,TRBJ1-6,.,CASSLDPTGISLHF,TGTGCCAGCAGCTTAGATCCTACAGGGATTTCCCTCCACTTT
TRBV28,TRBD1,TRBJ2-7,.,CASSLTGSEQYF,TGTGCCAGCAGTTTGACAGGGAGCGAGCAGTACTTC
TRBV10-3,TRBD2,TRBJ2-7,.,CAISGLAGVYEQYF,TGTGCCATCAGTGGACTAGCGGGGGTCTACGAGCAGTACTTC
TRBV6-2/TRBV6-3,TRBD1,TRBJ1-6,.,CASSYRTGPNSPPHF,TGTGCCAGCAGTTATCGGACAGGGCCTAATTCACCCCCCCACTTT
TRBV6-5,TRBD1,TRBJ1-2,.,CASSPGQADPTF,TGTGCCAGCAGCCCGGGACAGGCGGATCCCACCTTC
TRBV25-1,TRBD2,TRBJ2-4,.,CASSESRAGGNIQYF,TGTGCCAGCAGTGAATCTCGGGCGGGGGGAAACATTCAGTACTTC
TRBV7-6,TRBD1,TRBJ2-2,.,CASSPRDRINTGELFF,TGTGCCAGCAGCCCCCGGGACAGGATAAACACCGGGGAGCTGTTTTTT
TRBV7-8,.,TRBJ2-2,.,CASSLQRPRAGELFF,TGTGCCAGCAGCTTACAGCGGCCTAGAGCCGGGGAGCTGTTTTTT
TRBV15,TRBD2,TRBJ2-3,.,CATSRPSGSTDTQYF,TGTGCCACCAGCAGACCTAGCGGGAGCACAGATACGCAGTATTTT
TRBV2,.,TRBJ2-5,.,CASSPFRQETQYF,TGTGCCAGCAGCCCTTTTAGACAAGAGACCCAGTACTTC
TRBV9,.,TRBJ2-7,.,CASSPGPSSYEQYF,TGTGCCAGCAGCCCGGGTCCGAGCTCCTACGAGCAGTACTTC
TRBV27,TRBD2,TRBJ2-7,few,CASSPRLAGGEQYF,TGTGCCAGCAGCCCCCGACTAGCGGGAGGGGAACAGTACTTC
TRBV7-2,.,TRBJ1-6,.,CASSLLQGRTLHF,TGTGCCAGCAGCTTGTTACAGGGTCGCACCCTCCACTTT
TRBV6-2/TRBV6-3,.,TRBJ1-5,.,CASSPTTAVGNQPQHF,TGTGCCAGCAGCCCTACTACGGCGGTGGGCAATCAGCCCCAGCATTTT
TRBV19,TRBD2,TRBJ2-3,.,CATSGVYSTDTQYF,TGTGCCACTAGCGGGGTTTATAGCACAGATACGCAGTATTTT
TRBV4-1,.,TRBJ1-1,.,CASTPQGVGLGTEAFF,TGCGCCAGCACCCCCCAAGGGGTGGGGCTGGGCACTGAAGCTTTCTTT
TRBV7-6,.,TRBJ1-3,.,CASSSGQISGNTIYF,TGTGCCAGCAGCTCAGGACAGATCTCTGGAAACACCATATATTTT
TRBV5-4,.,TRBJ1-2,.,CASSLDRVYGYTF,TGTGCCAGCAGCTTGGACAGGGTCTATGGCTACACCTTC
TRBV3-1/TRBV3-2,.,TRBJ1-1,.,CASSQFGAMNTEAFF,TGTGCCAGCAGCCAGTTTGGGGCCATGAACACTGAAGCTTTCTTT
TRBV4-2,.,TRBJ2-7,.,CASSQAGEYAYEQYF,TGTGCCAGCAGCCAAGCGGGAGAGTACGCCTACGAGCAGTACTTC
TRBV2,TRBD1,TRBJ1-1,.,CASRLRTGVDTEAFF,TGTGCCAGCAGGCTTCGGACAGGTGTAGACACTGAAGCTTTCTTT
TRBV3-1/TRBV3-2,.,TRBJ2-5,.,CASRPSLQGPETQYF,TGTGCCAGCAGACCATCGCTACAGGGCCCAGAGACCCAGTACTTC
TRBV19,TRBD1,TRBJ1-2,.,CASTYLRDSNGYTF,TGTGCCAGTACCTACCTCCGGGACAGCAATGGCTACACCTTC
TRBV7-2,.,TRBJ1-2,.,CASSWMLPGGYTF,TGTGCCAGCAGCTGGATGCTGCCCGGGGGCTACACCTTC
TRBV5-1,.,TRBJ1-2,.,CASSPGLIYGYTF,TGCGCCAGCAGCCCGGGACTGATCTATGGCTACACCTTC
TRBV29-1,.,TRBJ2-3,.,CSVLGRDTQYF,TGCAGCGTTTTGGGGCGGGATACGCAGTATTTT
TRBV29-1,TRBD2,TRBJ2-2,.,CSVGTSGSTRTGELFF,TGCAGCGTTGGAACTAGCGGGAGTACCCGCACCGGGGAGCTGTTTTTT
TRBV30,TRBD2,TRBJ2-3,.,CAWRIAGGTDTQYF,TGTGCCTGGAGGATAGCGGGAGGCACAGATACGCAGTATTTT
TRBV5-4,TRBD2,TRBJ2-7,.,CASSLAQRGIEYEQYF,TGTGCCAGCAGCTTGGCCCAGCGGGGAATAGAATACGAGCAGTACTTC
TRBV3-1/TRBV3-2,.,TRBJ2-2,.,CASSQESRFTGELFF,TGTGCCAGCAGCCAGGAATCTAGGTTCACCGGGGAGCTGTTTTTT